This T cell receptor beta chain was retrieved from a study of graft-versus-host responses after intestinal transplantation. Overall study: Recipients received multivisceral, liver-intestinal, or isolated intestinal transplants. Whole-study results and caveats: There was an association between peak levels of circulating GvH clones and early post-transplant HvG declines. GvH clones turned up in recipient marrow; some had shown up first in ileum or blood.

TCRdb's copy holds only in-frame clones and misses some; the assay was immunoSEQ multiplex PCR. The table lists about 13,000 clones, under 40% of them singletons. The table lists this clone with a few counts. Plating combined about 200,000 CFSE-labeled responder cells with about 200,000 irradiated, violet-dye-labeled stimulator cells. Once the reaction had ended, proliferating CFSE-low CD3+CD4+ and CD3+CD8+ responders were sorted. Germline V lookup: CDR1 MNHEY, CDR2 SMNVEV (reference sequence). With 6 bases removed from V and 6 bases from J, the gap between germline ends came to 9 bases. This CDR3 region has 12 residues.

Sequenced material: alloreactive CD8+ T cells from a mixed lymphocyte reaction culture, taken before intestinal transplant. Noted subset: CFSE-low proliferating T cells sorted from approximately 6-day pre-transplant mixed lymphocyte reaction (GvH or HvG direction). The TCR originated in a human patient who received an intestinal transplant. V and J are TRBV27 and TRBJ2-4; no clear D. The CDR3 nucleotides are TGTGCCAGCAGCCATATTGGAAACATTCAGTACTTC. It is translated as CASSHIGNIQYF.